The 28 T cell receptor beta chains given below trace back to one sample, sequenced in a study of radiation and T cells in renal cell carcinoma. The assay was immunoSEQ multiplex PCR, and TCRdb's table has in-frame clones only and misses some. Counted here are roughly 64,000 clones, 70% to 80% occurring once; the ten biggest clones make up approximately 6.6%. Time point in this sample: blood 4 weeks post-SBRT, at nephrectomy. The treatment here: 15 Gy SBRT to primary tumor, nephrectomy 4 weeks later. Sequences were derived from blood, sampled from a patient whose treatment included radiotherapy and nephrectomy. The receptors derive from a man in his fifties or sixties with renal cell carcinoma.

This chain joins TRBV7-9 and TRBJ1-2; 9 nucleotides line up with TRBD1. This CDR3 region has 16 residues. Trimming at V came to 1 base and at J to 6 bases, leaving 9 bases not matched to a gene. Germline values: CDR1 SEHNR, CDR2 FQNEAQ (reference sequence). The CDR3 DNA is TGTGCCAGCAGCTTAGGCGGTGCTAGACAGGGGGATGGCTACACCTTC. Translated: CASSLGGARQGDGYTF.

The chain uses TRBV19 and TRBJ2-2; 9 bases are a match to TRBD2. This CDR3 spans 19 amino acids. Germline CDR1 LNHDA, CDR2 SQIVND (reference sequence). V dropped 2 bases and J dropped 4; count of bases not matched to a gene: 14. In DNA, the CDR3 is TGTGCCAGTAGTATAAGGTCGGCTAGCGGGATATCGAGCACCGGGGAGCTGTTTTTT. Encoded protein: CASSIRSASGISSTGELFF. Looking up the rest from reference TRBV19 and TRBJ2-2 gives the full variable domain: DGGITQSPKYLFRKEGQNVTLSCEQNLNHDAMYWYRQDPGQGLRLIYYSQIVNDFQKGDIAEGYSVSREKKESFPLTVTSAQKNPTAFYLCASSIRSASGISSTGELFFGEGSRLTVL.

This sequence joins TRBV19 and TRBJ1-6; unclear D gene. Trimming took 6 bases from V and 6 from J, leaving 12 bases between them. The CDR3 consists of 14 residues. CDR1 LNHDA and CDR2 SQIVND come from the germline V gene (reference sequence). Written as DNA, the CDR3 is TGTGCCAGTAGCAGAGACCCCCTTAATTCACCCCTCCACTTT. Translating it yields CASSRDPLNSPLHF.

The chain couples TRBV7-2 to TRBJ2-3; 9 bases agree with TRBD2. Germline trimming cut 5 bases from V and 2 bases from J; bases unmatched to any gene: 5. Germline V gives CDR1 SGHTA, CDR2 FQGNSA. The CDR3 has 15 residues. CDR3 bases: TGTGCCAGCAGCCGCGGGGGGGGAGACACAGATACGCAGTATTTT. Residues: CASSRGGGDTDTQYF.

CDR3 sequence (DNA): TGTGCCAGCTCACCAAGACCTACCGTTCACCAAAATGAAAAACTGTTTTTT. This translates into CASSPRPTVHQNEKLFF. The chain combines TRBV18 with TRBJ1-4; D is unresolved. V was clipped by 2 bases and J by 5 bases, with 18 bases between them. This CDR3 is built from 17 residues. In germline, CDR1 is KGHSH, CDR2 LQKENI. Full variable domain (missing parts from reference TRBV18 and TRBJ1-4): NAGVMQNPRHLVRRRGQEARLRCSPMKGHSHVYWYRQLPEEGLKFMVYLQKENIIDESGMPKERFSAEFPKEGPSILRIQQVVRGDSAAYFCASSPRPTVHQNEKLFFGSGTQLSVL.

The V gene is TRBV7-9, the J gene TRBJ1-2; D not certain. Looked up from germline, CDR1 is SEHNR and CDR2 is FQNEAQ (reference sequence). Trimming took off 1 base at V and 0 bases at J, with 6 bases between the two ends. The CDR3 is 14 amino acids. The CDR3 loop is CASSLERANYGYTF. The CDR3 region has the DNA TGTGCCAGCAGCTTAGAACGAGCTAACTATGGCTACACCTTC.

V usage is TRBV7-6 and J usage is TRBJ2-1; 9 positions agree with TRBD2. This CDR3 comprises 16 residues. Per the germline V gene, CDR1 is SGHVS and CDR2 is FNYEAQ. V was clipped by 4 bases and J by 8 bases; unmatched bases: 12. CDR3 sequence: CASSYLIAGAIDEQFF. The CDR3, as DNA: TGTGCCAGCAGCTACCTCATAGCGGGAGCTATCGATGAGCAGTTCTTC.

This chain joins TRBV7-9 and TRBJ2-3; possibly TRBD1 for D (7 bases). Germline V lookup: CDR1 SEHNR, CDR2 FQNEAQ (reference sequence). V was clipped by 5 bases and J by 0 bases, with 15 bases between them. The CDR3 has 16 amino acids. The CDR3 nucleotides read TGTGCCAGCAGCCGGGGCGGGACAGCTAGCACAGATACGCAGTATTTT. Amino acids: CASSRGGTASTDTQYF.

This clone counts as medium-sized (0.01 to 0.1%). The chain links TRBV5-4 to TRBJ1-2; a weak D match, TRBD1 (6 bases). This CDR3 is 15 amino acids long. Trimming took off 0 bases at V and 8 bases at J, with 17 bases between the two ends. Germline values: CDR1 SGHNT, CDR2 YYREEE (reference sequence). Written as DNA, the CDR3 is TGTGCCAGCAGCTTGGGTGCACAGGGAGATCGGGGCTACACCTTC. The encoded protein is CASSLGAQGDRGYTF.

The rearrangement uses TRBV29-1 and TRBJ1-1; D is possibly TRBD1 (6 bases). The germline V gene has CDR1 SQVTM and CDR2 ANQGSEA. This CDR3 is 13 amino acids long. The germline V and J ends were trimmed by 3 bases and 4 bases, with 12 bases remaining between them. The CDR3 reads CSVDSAGATEAFF. DNA for the CDR3: TGCAGCGTTGACTCGGCGGGGGCCACTGAAGCTTTCTTT. The whole variable domain, remainder taken from reference TRBV29-1 and TRBJ1-1, is SAVISQKPSRDICQRGTSLTIQCQVDSQVTMMFWYRQQPGQSLTLIATANQGSEATYESGFVIDKFPISRPNLTFSTLTVSNMSPEDSSIYLCSVDSAGATEAFFGQGTRLTVV.

The rearrangement uses TRBV27 and TRBJ1-5; the D gene is possibly TRBD1 (6 bases). Germline lookup yields CDR1 MNHEY and CDR2 SMNVEV (reference sequence). V lost 3 bases, J lost 7 bases, and 16 bases lay in between. The CDR3 spans 15 residues. For the CDR3, the DNA is TGTGCCAGCAGTTTGAATGACAGGTCTGGCCAGCCCCAGCATTTT. As protein: CASSLNDRSGQPQHF.

This clone showed up many times. The chain employs TRBV19 and TRBJ2-5; 8 bases fit TRBD2. The junction had 15 bases not matched to a gene; V was cut back by 8 bases and J by 4 bases. The CDR3 consists of 16 residues. Germline values: CDR1 LNHDA, CDR2 SQIVND (reference sequence). The CDR3 DNA reads as TGTGCCAGTTGTTACAGCGGGAGCGGGTTTGGAGAGACCCAGTACTTC. Its protein product is CASCYSGSGFGETQYF.

This clone turned up a few times. This chain uses TRBV2 with TRBJ1-4; a possible D gene is TRBD1 (6 bases). Germline assignment: CDR1 SNHLY and CDR2 FYNNEI. The CDR3 length is 15 residues. Trimming stripped 6 bases from V and 5 bases from J, with 16 bases between. Here the CDR3 reads CASRALTGRNEKLFF. In DNA, the CDR3 is TGTGCCAGCAGGGCTTTGACAGGCCGAAATGAAAAACTGTTTTTT.

V gene TRBV10-3 combines with J gene TRBJ1-5; no clear D gene. The germline V and J ends were trimmed by 0 bases and 0 bases, with 6 bases remaining between them. Germline V lookup: CDR1 ENHRY, CDR2 SYGVKD. The CDR3 totals 15 residues. The CDR3 sequence is CAISESGDSNQPQHF. The CDR3 DNA follows: TGTGCCATCAGTGAGTCGGGAGATAGCAATCAGCCCCAGCATTTT.

This clone was seen only a few times. The V and J genes are TRBV2 and TRBJ1-2; TRBD1 might be the D (5 bases). This CDR3 contains 13 residues. Trimming removed 6 bases from V and 4 bases from J, with 12 bases in between. Germline V gene lookup returns CDR1 SNHLY and CDR2 FYNNEI. CDR3 nucleotide sequence: TGTGCCAGCAGAATGACAGTCTCCTATGGCTACACCTTC. The encoded protein is CASRMTVSYGYTF. The variable domain in full, with the rest retrieved from reference TRBV2 and TRBJ1-2, is EPEVTQTPSHQVTQMGQEVILRCVPISNHLYFYWYRQILGQKVEFLVSFYNNEISEKSEIFDDQFSVERPDGSNFTLKIRSTKLEDSAMYFCASRMTVSYGYTFGSGTRLTVV.

V and J are TRBV2 and TRBJ2-7; a possible D gene is TRBD2 (6 bases). Trimming took 3 bases from V and 3 from J, leaving 15 bases between them. There are 15 residues in the CDR3. Germline assignment: CDR1 SNHLY and CDR2 FYNNEI. The CDR3 reads CASSDGGRTNYEQYV. The CDR3 region has the DNA TGTGCCAGCAGTGATGGGGGGAGGACGAACTACGAGCAGTACGTC.

The chain has TRBV7-3 and TRBJ2-3; unclear D gene. The V end was cut by 0 bases, the J end by 6 bases, with 4 bases between. Looked up from germline, CDR1 is SGHTA and CDR2 is FQGTGA. There are 12 residues in the CDR3. CDR3 loop: CASSLTGDTQYF. DNA of the CDR3: TGTGCCAGCAGCTTAACCGGTGATACGCAGTATTTT.

The chain recombines TRBV5-1 with TRBJ1-2; D remains ambiguous. CDR3 size: 15 residues. Between the trimmed V and J ends, which lost 0 bases and 2 bases, there was a span of 11 bases. Germline V gives CDR1 SGHRS, CDR2 YFSETQ. The CDR3, as DNA: TGCGCCAGCAGCTTGGACCACCTTCTGAACTATGGCTACACCTTC. It codes for CASSLDHLLNYGYTF.

This clone was seen only a few times. V is TRBV18 and J is TRBJ2-5; possible D gene TRBD2, 7 bases. Germline V gene data show CDR1 as KGHSH and CDR2 as LQKENI. V lost 0 bases, J lost 5 bases, and 13 bases lay in between. The CDR3 consists of 15 residues. For the CDR3, the DNA is TGTGCCAGCTCACCACCGAACGGGGGGCAGGAGACCCAGTACTTC. Its translation is CASSPPNGGQETQYF.

V gene TRBV4-1 combines with J gene TRBJ1-6; D is unresolved. The germline V gene encodes CDR1 MGHRA and CDR2 YSYEKL. Between the trimmed V and J ends, which lost 0 bases and 10 bases, there was a span of 7 bases. This CDR3 has 13 residues. The CDR3 nucleotides are TGCGCCAGCAGCCAAGAAAGGTCCTCACCCCTCCACTTT. Translating gives CASSQERSSPLHF.

The rearrangement joins TRBV19 to TRBJ1-3; D gene ambiguous. CDR1 is LNHDA and CDR2 is SQIVND in the germline V gene (reference sequence). The CDR3 is 19 residues long. V was shortened by 7 bases and J by 1 base, with 26 bases between the two germline ends. CDR3 in DNA: TGTGCCAGTACAAGTATCCCCGCCGGCGGCCGGGCATCTGGAAACACCATATATTTT. Protein: CASTSIPAGGRASGNTIYF.

To note about this clone: Other DNA sequences in the sample encode the same CDR3. The V gene is TRBV6-5, the J gene TRBJ1-5; a weak D match, TRBD1 (6 bases). The germline gives CDR1 MNHEY, CDR2 SVGAGI. The germline V and J ends were trimmed by 6 bases and 4 bases, with 13 bases remaining between them. The CDR3 sequence is 14 residues long. This CDR3 is CASSYNRDNQPQHF. The CDR3 coding sequence is TGTGCCAGCAGCTACAACAGGGATAATCAGCCCCAGCATTTT.

The V gene is TRBV25-1, the J gene TRBJ1-2, with TRBD1 as a possible D gene (6 bases). The CDR3 loop spans 14 amino acids. The germline V gene has CDR1 MGHDK and CDR2 SYGVNS. Between the trimmed V and J ends, which lost 9 bases and 3 bases, there was a span of 17 bases. CDR3 amino acids: CARGRGGIDYGYTF. CDR3 DNA: TGTGCCAGGGGACGGGGGGGCATCGACTATGGCTACACCTTC.

The chain combines TRBV27 with TRBJ2-5; D unresolved. V gave up 1 base and J gave up 1 base, with 4 bases separating them. Germline CDR1 is MNHEY and CDR2 is SMNVEV (reference sequence). This CDR3 has 13 amino acids. The CDR3 protein is CASSLWGQETQYF. The CDR3 nucleotides read TGTGCCAGCAGTTTATGGGGCCAAGAGACCCAGTACTTC.

This chain links TRBV9 with TRBJ1-5; D is undetermined. The germline CDR1 and CDR2 sequences are SGDLS and YYNGEE. V was trimmed by 3 bases and J by 0 bases, leaving 10 bases between them. The CDR3 sequence is 15 residues long. CDR3 sequence reads: CASSETSYSNQPQHF. DNA of the CDR3: TGTGCCAGCAGCGAGACATCTTATAGCAATCAGCCCCAGCATTTT.

The chain uses TRBV18 and TRBJ2-3, with 12 bases identical to TRBD2. The CDR3 has 15 residues. CDR1 and CDR2 (germline): KGHSH, LQKENI. The V gene end was trimmed by 5 bases and the J gene end by 7 bases; junction bases not matched to a gene: 7. This CDR3 is CASSDSSGGANTQYF. CDR3 DNA sequence: TGTGCCAGCTCAGACTCTAGCGGGGGGGCAAATACGCAGTATTTT.

This rearrangement joins TRBV9 to TRBJ2-1, with 9 bases aligning to TRBD1. The germline V gene has CDR1 SGDLS and CDR2 YYNGEE. Trimming at V came to 4 bases and at J to 13 bases, leaving 12 bases not matched to a gene. CDR3 length: 14 residues. DNA for the CDR3: TGTGCCAGCAGCACCTGGGACAGGGAAGGAAAACAGTTCTTC. It translates to CASSTWDREGKQFF.

This chain uses TRBV18 with TRBJ2-7; TRBD1 or TRBD2 may be the D gene (5 bases each). The ends were cut back, 3 bases at V and 3 bases at J, with 15 bases in the middle. The CDR3 runs to 15 residues. Germline assignment: CDR1 KGHSH and CDR2 LQKENI. The CDR3 coding sequence is TGTGCCAGCTCACCGGCCGGAGAGGGGAACTACGAGCAGTACGTC. Its translation is CASSPAGEGNYEQYV.